This T cell receptor (beta chain) derives from a study of T cell repertoires in cytomegalovirus infection. Across the study: Selected CMV epitopes included recently identified HLA-C-restricted ones as well as well-studied HLA-B-restricted ones. From public TCR beta signatures came an indication of both CMV infection and matching HLA type. General study findings and limits: The study found HLA-C-restricted CMV-specific TCR beta clonotypes dominating the ex vivo response. Carriers of CMV and the relevant HLA type were discriminated by public TCR beta frequency.

In the case of this clonotype: What it binds is unknown.

TCRdb recomputed calls from the reads with MiXCR, one row per CDR3 protein. The sample carries hundreds of thousands of distinct CDR3 sequences, around a third recorded once. CDR3 length equals 13 residues. Trimming took off 1 base at V and 5 bases at J, with 7 bases between the two ends. Germline V gene data show CDR1 as SGHDT and CDR2 as YYEEEE. The chain carries TRBV5-6 and TRBJ2-4; D not certain. The source of this sequence is a human donor in good health (CMV status not recorded). Some clones in this sample may be carry-over from other donors' samples. The sample in question was cultured PBMCs, obtained from culture after CMV antigen stimulation. CDR3 DNA sequence: TGTGCCAGCAGCTTGTTTGGCGAAAACATTCAGTACTTC. Protein product: CASSLFGENIQYF.